The T cell receptor beta chain under discussion was sequenced for a study of beta chain features in type 1 diabetes. Sorting that relied on CD45RO/CCR7/CD25/CD127/CD95/CD27 yielded CD4+ naive, central memory, regulatory and stem cell-like memory cells. The study reverse transcribed the entire isolated RNA, so it sequenced expressed TCRB transcripts. Repertoires were generated with immunoSEQ multiplex PCR, while TCRdb's copy carries only in-frame clones and drops some. This sample has approximately 400,000 clones; about 15% occur once, and the top ten carry around 0.02%. With 3 bases removed from V and 2 bases from J, the gap between germline ends came to 5 bases. CDR1 and CDR2 from the germline V gene are MDHEN and SYDVKM. The CDR3 has 12 amino acids. This clone was seen a few times.

The chain recombines TRBV28 with TRBJ2-7, with D unclear. The receptor was isolated from a woman aged 18-35 years in good health. Sequenced input: naive CD4+ T cells from blood. CDR3 region: CASSLFTYEQYF. In DNA form, the CDR3 reads TGTGCCAGCAGTTTGTTCACCTACGAGCAGTACTTC. Variable domain in full (rest from reference TRBV28 and TRBJ2-7): DVKVTQSSRYLVKRTGEKVFLECVQDMDHENMFWYRQDPGLGLRLIYFSYDVKMKEKGDIPEGYSVSREKKERFSLILESASTNQTSMYLCASSLFTYEQYFGPGTRLTVT.